The 5 T cell receptor beta chains presented below share a single source sample, sequenced in a study of blood T cell repertoires in COVID-19. The table came from immunoSEQ multiplex PCR; TCRdb's copy has only in-frame clones and leaves some out. The sample has around 250,000 clones, 70% to 90% seen once. What was sequenced was peripheral blood. These receptors all come from an older woman with active or convalescent COVID-19.

This chain uses TRBV14 with TRBJ1-6; D is possibly TRBD1 (6 bases). CDR1 and CDR2 (germline): SGHDN, FVKESK. The CDR3 is 14 amino acids. Trimming cost V 5 bases and J 10 bases, with 15 bases left between them. For the CDR3, the DNA is TGTGCCAGCAGCGCTGGACAGCTTTTCTCACCCCTCCACTTT. As protein: CASSAGQLFSPLHF.

A single count supports this clone. The chain recombines TRBV18 with TRBJ2-2; 11 bases map to TRBD2. Unmatched junction bases numbered 3, after V lost 6 bases and J lost 3 bases. From germline, CDR1 is KGHSH and CDR2 LQKENI. CDR3 length equals 15 residues. The CDR3 loop reads CASSLAGGDTGELFF. DNA of the CDR3: TGTGCCAGCTCGCTAGCGGGGGGAGACACCGGGGAGCTGTTTTTT.

The DNA of the CDR3 is TGTGCCACCAGTGATTTTGTGGCTGCCTCCTACAATGAGCAGTTCTTC. Encoded protein: CATSDFVAASYNEQFF. The rearrangement joins TRBV24-1 to TRBJ2-1; D is unresolved. Germline assignment: CDR1 KGHDR and CDR2 SFDVKD. V was pared by 1 base and J by 0 bases, with 9 bases between. The CDR3 totals 16 residues.

The V gene is TRBV7-6, the J gene TRBJ2-5; a possible D gene is TRBD2 (5 bases). Trimming shortened V by 5 bases and J by 2 bases, and 21 bases separated the two germline ends. Per germline, CDR1 SGHVS and CDR2 FNYEAQ. The CDR3 contains 17 residues. CDR3 in amino acids: CASSPLGITRPQETQYF. Here the CDR3 DNA reads TGTGCCAGCAGCCCACTCGGTATCACTAGGCCACAAGAGACCCAGTACTTC.

The chain carries TRBV7-2 and TRBJ1-3; D uncertain. The V end lost 5 bases, the J end lost 0 bases, and 11 bases lay between the germline ends. In germline, CDR1 is SGHTA, CDR2 FQGNSA. The CDR3 length is 15 residues. This CDR3 is CASSSDGYSGNTIYF. The CDR3 coding sequence is TGTGCCAGCAGCAGCGACGGTTACTCTGGAAACACCATATATTTT.